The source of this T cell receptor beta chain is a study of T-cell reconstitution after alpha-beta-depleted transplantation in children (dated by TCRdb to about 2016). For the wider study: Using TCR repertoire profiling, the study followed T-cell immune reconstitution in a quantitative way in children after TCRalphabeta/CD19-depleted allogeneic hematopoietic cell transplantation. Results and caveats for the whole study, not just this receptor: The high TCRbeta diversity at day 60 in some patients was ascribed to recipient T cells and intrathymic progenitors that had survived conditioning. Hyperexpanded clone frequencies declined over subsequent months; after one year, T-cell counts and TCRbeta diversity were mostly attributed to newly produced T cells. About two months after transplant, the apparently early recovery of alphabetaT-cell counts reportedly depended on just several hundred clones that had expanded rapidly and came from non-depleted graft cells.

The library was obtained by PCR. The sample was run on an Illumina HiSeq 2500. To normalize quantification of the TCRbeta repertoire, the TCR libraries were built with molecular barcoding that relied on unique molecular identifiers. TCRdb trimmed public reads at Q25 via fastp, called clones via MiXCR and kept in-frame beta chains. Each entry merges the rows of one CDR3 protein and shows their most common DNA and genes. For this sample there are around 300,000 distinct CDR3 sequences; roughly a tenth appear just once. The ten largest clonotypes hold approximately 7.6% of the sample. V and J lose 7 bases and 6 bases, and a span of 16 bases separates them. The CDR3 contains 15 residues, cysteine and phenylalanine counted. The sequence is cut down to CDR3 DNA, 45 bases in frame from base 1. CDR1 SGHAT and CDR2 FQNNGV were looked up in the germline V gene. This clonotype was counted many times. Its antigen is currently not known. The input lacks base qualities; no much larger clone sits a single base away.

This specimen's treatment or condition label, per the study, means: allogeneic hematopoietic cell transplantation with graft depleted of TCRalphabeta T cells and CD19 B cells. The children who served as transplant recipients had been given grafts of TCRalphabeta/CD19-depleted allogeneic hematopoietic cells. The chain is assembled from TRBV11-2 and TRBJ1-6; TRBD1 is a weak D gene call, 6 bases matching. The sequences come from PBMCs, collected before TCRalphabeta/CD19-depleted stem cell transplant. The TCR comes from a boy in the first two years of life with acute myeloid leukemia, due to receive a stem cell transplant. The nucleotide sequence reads TGTGCCAGCACCCAGTGGGGGGCGGTTAATTCACCCCTCCACTTT. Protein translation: CASTQWGAVNSPLHF.